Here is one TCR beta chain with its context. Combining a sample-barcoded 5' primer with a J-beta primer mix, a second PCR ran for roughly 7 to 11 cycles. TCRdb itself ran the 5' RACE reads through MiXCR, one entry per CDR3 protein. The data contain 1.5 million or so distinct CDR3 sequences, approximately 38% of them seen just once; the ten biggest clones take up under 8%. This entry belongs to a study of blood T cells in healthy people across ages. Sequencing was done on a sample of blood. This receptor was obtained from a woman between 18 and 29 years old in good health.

In nucleotides, the CDR3 is TGTGCCAGCAGTGGACAGACCCTCAACTATGGCTACACCTTC. Translated, it gives CASSGQTLNYGYTF. The rearrangement joins TRBV2 to TRBJ1-2; D might be TRBD1 (5 bases). CDR1 is SNHLY, CDR2 FYNNEI, per germline. V dropped 4 bases and J dropped 2 bases, with 11 bases sitting between them. This CDR3 has 14 residues. Looking up the rest from reference TRBV2 and TRBJ1-2 gives the full variable domain: EPEVTQTPSHQVTQMGQEVILRCVPISNHLYFYWYRQILGQKVEFLVSFYNNEISEKSEIFDDQFSVERPDGSNFTLKIRSTKLEDSAMYFCASSGQTLNYGYTFGSGTRLTVV.